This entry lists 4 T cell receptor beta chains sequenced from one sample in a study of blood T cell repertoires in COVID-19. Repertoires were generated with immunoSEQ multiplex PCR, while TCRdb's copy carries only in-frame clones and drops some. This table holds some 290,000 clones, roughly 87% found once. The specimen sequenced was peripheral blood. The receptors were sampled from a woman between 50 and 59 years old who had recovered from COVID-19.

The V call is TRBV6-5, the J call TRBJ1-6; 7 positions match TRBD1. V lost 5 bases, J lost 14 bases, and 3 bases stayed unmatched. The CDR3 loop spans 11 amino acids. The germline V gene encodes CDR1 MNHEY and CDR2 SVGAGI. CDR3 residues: CASSTGQALHF. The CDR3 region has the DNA TGTGCCAGCAGTACCGGACAGGCCCTCCACTTT.

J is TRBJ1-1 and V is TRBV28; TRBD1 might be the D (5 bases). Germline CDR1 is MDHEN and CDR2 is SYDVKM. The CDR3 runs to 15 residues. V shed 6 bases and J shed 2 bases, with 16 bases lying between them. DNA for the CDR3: TGTGCCAGCAGCGCGCCAGGGTGGGCCAACACTGAAGCTTTCTTT. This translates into CASSAPGWANTEAFF. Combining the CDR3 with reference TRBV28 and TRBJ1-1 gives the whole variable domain DVKVTQSSRYLVKRTGEKVFLECVQDMDHENMFWYRQDPGLGLRLIYFSYDVKMKEKGDIPEGYSVSREKKERFSLILESASTNQTSMYLCASSAPGWANTEAFFGQGTRLTVV.

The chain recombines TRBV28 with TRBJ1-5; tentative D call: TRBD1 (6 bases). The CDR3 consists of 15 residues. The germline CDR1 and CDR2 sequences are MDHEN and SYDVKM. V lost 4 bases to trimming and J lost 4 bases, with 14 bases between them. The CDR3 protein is CASSSWGQGNQPQHF. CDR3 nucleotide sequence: TGTGCCAGCAGTTCATGGGGGCAGGGAAATCAGCCCCAGCATTTT.

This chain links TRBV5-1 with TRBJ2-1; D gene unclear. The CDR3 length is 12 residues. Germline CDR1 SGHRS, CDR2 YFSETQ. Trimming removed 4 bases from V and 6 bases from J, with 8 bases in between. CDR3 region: CASSRRVNEQFF. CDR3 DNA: TGCGCCAGCAGCCGCCGGGTCAATGAGCAGTTCTTC.